Presented here are 19 T cell receptor beta chains from one specimen sequenced in a study of response to subunit inactivated influenza vaccine. Via MiXCR, TCRdb re-called the RT-PCR reads, giving one row per CDR3 protein. The sample contains about 520,000 distinct CDR3 sequences, around 25% of which appear only once. The starting material was CD4+ T cells sorted from PBMCs, obtained roughly 5 days after vaccination. These TCRs come from a man aged 50 to 60 who received an inactivated influenza vaccine.

The CDR3 sequence is CASTYRQSGDYNEQFF. The CDR3 DNA reads as TGTGCCAGCACCTACCGTCAGAGCGGGGATTACAATGAGCAGTTCTTC. This chain joins TRBV7-9 and TRBJ2-1; 7 nucleotides agree with TRBD2. CDR1 and CDR2 (germline): SEHNR, FQNEAQ (reference sequence). V was pared by 7 bases and J by 4 bases, with 13 bases of the junction left unmatched. The CDR3 runs 16 residues.

The genes are TRBV9 and TRBJ2-3, with D perhaps given as TRBD1 or TRBD2 (6 bases each). Trimming removed 7 bases at V and 4 bases at J, with 19 bases between. Germline CDR1 SGDLS, CDR2 YYNGEE. This CDR3 comprises 15 residues. Written as DNA, the CDR3 is TGTGCCAGCGCTGCAGGGGCGGGAAATGCAGATACGCAGTATTTT. It encodes CASAAGAGNADTQYF.

The rearrangement joins TRBV6-5 to TRBJ2-2; D ambiguous. Per the germline V gene, CDR1 is MNHEY and CDR2 is SVGAGI. The CDR3 has 16 amino acids. Between the trimmed V and J ends, which lost 0 bases and 3 bases, there was a span of 11 bases. DNA for the CDR3: TGTGCCAGCAGTTACTCGCCCAGATCATACACCGGGGAGCTGTTTTTT. Amino acid sequence: CASSYSPRSYTGELFF.

This clonotype was found a few times. The genes are TRBV29-1 and TRBJ2-1; TRBD2 is a possible D gene (6 bases). V lost 5 bases to trimming and J lost 9 bases, with 20 bases between them. Germline V CDR1 and CDR2: SQVTM, ANQGSEA. This CDR3 spans 14 amino acids. CDR3 DNA: TGCAGCGTTCAAAAGGGGACCGGGCGGGGTGAGCAGTTCTTC. This encodes CSVQKGTGRGEQFF.

This clonotype was detected only once. In nucleotides, the CDR3 is TGTGCCAGCGGACCGACAGGGACCACAGATACGCAGTATTTT. It yields the protein CASGPTGTTDTQYF. The chain is built from TRBV12-3 or TRBV12-4 and TRBJ2-3; 7 bases agree with TRBD1. V trimming: 8 bases; J trimming: 2 bases; junction bases outside the gene matches: 7. The CDR3 is 14 residues long.

The gene calls are TRBV7-2 and TRBJ1-4, with D possibly matching TRBD1 (5 bases). The CDR3 sequence is 15 residues long. Germline V gene sequence: CDR1 SGHTA, CDR2 FQGNSA. Trimming stripped 4 bases from V and 8 bases from J, with 17 bases between. The CDR3: CASSSSGTSGEKLFF. The CDR3 coding sequence is TGTGCCAGCAGCTCCTCCGGGACGAGTGGCGAAAAACTGTTTTTT.

The chain carries TRBV4-2 and TRBJ2-7; 8 bases are a match to TRBD1. The junction had 14 bases not matched to a gene; V was cut back by 4 bases and J by 6 bases. Germline V gene sequence: CDR1 LGHNA, CDR2 YNFKEQ. This CDR3 spans 16 amino acids. The CDR3 nucleotides read TGTGCCAGCAGCCCCCCCCCAGGGCAGGGGGCTTCCGAGCAGTACTTC. Translating it yields CASSPPPGQGASEQYF.

This clonotype has a single count. The rearrangement joins TRBV20-1 to TRBJ2-5; 7 positions agree with TRBD1. This CDR3 spans 16 amino acids. Per germline, CDR1 DFQATT and CDR2 SNEGSKA (reference sequence). The junction had 12 bases not matched to a gene; V was cut back by 1 base and J by 4 bases. CDR3 in amino acids: CSARAGGPRAGETQYF. In nucleotides, the CDR3 is TGCAGTGCTAGAGCAGGGGGACCCCGGGCAGGAGAGACCCAGTACTTC.

This chain connects TRBV10-3 to TRBJ2-3; 8 bases match TRBD2. Germline-derived CDR1 and CDR2 are ENHRY and SYGVKD. The trim removed 5 bases at V and 4 bases at J, leaving 8 bases unmatched. This CDR3 contains 15 residues. The CDR3 coding sequence is TGTGCCATCAGTATCAGCGGGGGCTTGGCAGATACGCAGTATTTT. It encodes CAISISGGLADTQYF.

This chain connects TRBV11-2 to TRBJ2-1; 8 bases agree with TRBD2. Trimming at V came to 6 bases and at J to 9 bases, leaving 4 bases not matched to a gene. CDR1 and CDR2 (germline): SGHAT, FQNNGV. The CDR3 length is 12 residues. CDR3 in amino acids: CASRYSGTEQFF. CDR3 DNA sequence: TGTGCCAGCAGGTATAGCGGGACTGAGCAGTTCTTC.

The chain has TRBV12-3 or TRBV12-4 and TRBJ2-7; TRBD2 might be the D (6 bases). V lost 6 bases and J lost 0, with 15 bases in between. The CDR3 has 15 amino acids. CDR3 protein: CASSPTDGSSYEQYF. CDR3 sequence (DNA): TGTGCCAGCAGCCCTACGGACGGGAGCTCCTACGAGCAGTACTTC.

This sequence joins TRBV20-1 and TRBJ2-5; 9 positions match TRBD2. CDR1 and CDR2 from the germline V gene are DFQATT and SNEGSKA (reference sequence). The CDR3 loop spans 15 amino acids. The J segment lost 0 bases and the V segment lost 6 bases, leaving 8 bases of the junction unmatched. The CDR3 sequence is CSAVRLAEYQETQYF. In DNA, the CDR3 is TGCAGTGCGGTACGACTAGCGGAGTACCAAGAGACCCAGTACTTC.

This clonotype was seen repeatedly, ten times or more. This sequence joins TRBV7-2 and TRBJ2-5; possibly TRBD2 for D (6 bases). The CDR3 has 13 residues. Per germline, CDR1 SGHTA and CDR2 FQGNSA. The V end lost 4 bases, the J end lost 5 bases, and 11 bases lay between the germline ends. In DNA form, the CDR3 reads TGTGCCAGCAGCTGGTCGGAGGGGGAGACCCAGTACTTC. It specifies CASSWSEGETQYF. The variable domain in full, completed from reference TRBV7-2 and TRBJ2-5, reads GAGVSQSPSNKVTEKGKDVELRCDPISGHTALYWYRQSLGQGLEFLIYFQGNSAPDKSGLPSDRFSAERTGGSVSTLTIQRTQQEDSAVYLCASSWSEGETQYFGPGTRLLVL.

V usage is TRBV28 and J usage is TRBJ1-2, with D possibly being TRBD1 (5 bases). The CDR3 totals 14 residues. V was cut by 6 bases and J by 2 bases, with 13 bases left in between. The germline V gene has CDR1 MDHEN and CDR2 SYDVKM. The CDR3 protein is CASRSGTANYGYTF. In DNA form, the CDR3 reads TGTGCCAGCAGATCCGGGACCGCCAACTATGGCTACACCTTC.

This chain uses TRBV7-2 with TRBJ2-3; TRBD1 matches 8 bases. The CDR3 runs 14 residues. The germline gives CDR1 SGHTA, CDR2 FQGNSA. The trim removed 5 bases at V and 3 bases at J, leaving 4 bases unmatched. This chain's CDR3 is CASSTRQGTDTQYF. CDR3 sequence (DNA): TGTGCCAGCAGCACCCGACAGGGGACAGATACGCAGTATTTT.

This clonotype appeared a few times. V usage is TRBV20-1 and J usage is TRBJ2-1; 8 bases map to TRBD2. This CDR3 comprises 15 residues. The V gene's germline CDR1 is DFQATT and CDR2 SNEGSKA (reference sequence). V lost 5 bases to trimming and J lost 1 base; unmatched junction nucleotides: 7. The CDR3 loop reads CSAGPTGGSYNEQFF. The CDR3 DNA follows: TGCAGTGCTGGCCCCACGGGAGGGTCCTACAATGAGCAGTTCTTC.

This clonotype was picked up a small number of times. The rearrangement uses TRBV12-3 or TRBV12-4 and TRBJ2-7, with no clear D. This CDR3 has 12 residues. V dropped 8 bases and J dropped 2 bases, with 10 bases sitting between them. The CDR3 loop reads CASRAETYEQYF. Here the CDR3 DNA reads TGTGCCAGCCGTGCGGAAACCTACGAGCAGTACTTC.

There are a few counts of this clonotype. V is TRBV11-2 and J is TRBJ2-2, with a weak D call TRBD1 (6 bases). Looked up from germline, CDR1 is SGHAT and CDR2 is FQNNGV. V was shortened by 5 bases and J by 3 bases, with 13 bases between the two germline ends. The CDR3 is 15 amino acids. The CDR3 DNA is TGTGCCAGCAGCCCTATTACAGGGTACACCGGGGAGCTGTTTTTT. Amino acids: CASSPITGYTGELFF.

This chain joins TRBV6-1 and TRBJ2-7; D possibly matches TRBD1 or TRBD2 (5 bases each). The CDR3 extends over 14 amino acids. CDR1 is MNHNS and CDR2 is SASEGT in the germline V gene. V lost 3 bases to trimming and J lost 5 bases, with 14 bases between them. CDR3 DNA sequence: TGTGCCAGCAGTGACCGGGGCGCACCCCACGAGCAGTACTTC. Protein: CASSDRGAPHEQYF.